The rows below give T cell receptor beta chains drawn from one sample of a study of cytomegalovirus exposure and HLA in healthy donors. Generated by immunoSEQ multiplex PCR, the TCRdb table keeps only in-frame clones and is missing some. The sample records some 150,000 clones, around 86% being singletons. What was sequenced was PBMCs. The receptors were gathered from a man between 18 and 29 years old in good health and CMV-seropositive. The CDR3 runs from the conserved cysteine through the conserved F or W. The order of the fields is V gene, clone size, D gene, J gene, CDR3 DNA, CDR3 protein. A D gene is named only where the DNA matches it firmly. Rows may omit the clone size; those that give it use once, few, many or a size class.

>TRBV13|once|.|TRBJ2-7
TGTGCCAGCAGCCTATCGGGGAAAATTGACGAGCAGTACTTC
CASSLSGKIDEQYF
>TRBV10-1|.|TRBD1|TRBJ2-5
TGCGCCAGCACTCTAGGGACAGAAGAGACCCAGTACTTC
CASTLGTEETQYF
>TRBV27|.|.|TRBJ2-3
TGTGCCAGCAACGGGGGAACAGATACGCAGTATTTT
CASNGGTDTQYF
>TRBV19|.|.|TRBJ1-5
TGTGCCAGTAGTGTTACAGAAAATCAGCCCCAGCATTTT
CASSVTENQPQHF
>TRBV7-2|.|TRBD1|TRBJ1-6
TGTGCCAGCAGCTTAACAGGGGGCTCACCCCTCCACTTT
CASSLTGGSPLHF
>TRBV7-2|once|TRBD1|TRBJ1-2
TGTGCCAGCAGCCTCGCCGGGACAGGGGCAGAGGGGTCTGGCACCTTC
CASSLAGTGAEGSGTF
>TRBV9|.|.|TRBJ2-6
TGTGCCAGCAGCGTAGGCCAGGCTGGGGCCAACGTCCTGACTTTC
CASSVGQAGANVLTF
>TRBV2|.|.|TRBJ2-1
TGTGCCAGCACTCCGGGACTGACCTACAATGAGCAGTTCTTC
CASTPGLTYNEQFF
>TRBV7-9|.|TRBD2|TRBJ2-4
TGTGCCAGCAGCTTGATCCCTAGCGGGAGGGCCGGAGCCAAAAACATTCAGTACTTC
CASSLIPSGRAGAKNIQYF
>TRBV19|few|.|TRBJ1-5
TGTGCCAGTAGTTTACAGGGCTTCCAGCCCCAGCATTTT
CASSLQGFQPQHF
>TRBV29-1|.|.|TRBJ2-7
TGCAGCGTCCGCCGCCCCCTCTCCGGTGAGCAGTACTTC
CSVRRPLSGEQYF
>TRBV6-1|.|.|TRBJ2-1
TGTGCCAGCAGCGGGAGCAACAATGAGCAGTTCTTC
CASSGSNNEQFF
>TRBV29-1|.|TRBD2|TRBJ2-1
TGCAGCGTTGAGGGGGCCCTAGCGGGAGGGTACAATGAGCAGTTCTTC
CSVEGALAGGYNEQFF
>TRBV19|.|.|TRBJ2-5
TGTGCCACCTCAGAGGGCCATCGGACGGGGGAGACCCAGTACTTC
CATSEGHRTGETQYF
>TRBV18|.|TRBD2|TRBJ2-4
TGTGCCAGCTCACCGACCCAGGGAGGGATAGCCAAAAACATTCAGTACTTC
CASSPTQGGIAKNIQYF
>TRBV14|once|.|TRBJ2-1
TGTGCCAGCAGCCAGTCGGGGTTTGAGCAGTTCTTC
CASSQSGFEQFF
>TRBV25-1|.|.|TRBJ2-5
TGTGCCAGCAGTGACCCGGAGGGAGAGACCCAGTACTTC
CASSDPEGETQYF
>TRBV6-5|few|.|TRBJ2-7
TGTGCCAGCAGTTACTCGATGACGGAGGCGCGGTACTTC
CASSYSMTEARYF
>TRBV6-1|.|TRBD1|TRBJ1-4
TGTGCCAGCAGTGAAGCGACAGGGACTAATGAAAAACTGTTTTTT
CASSEATGTNEKLFF
>TRBV7-6|.|TRBD1|TRBJ1-2
TGTGCCAGCAGCCCAGGGACAGGGATATCTGGCTACACCTTC
CASSPGTGISGYTF
>TRBV30|.|TRBD1|TRBJ1-5
TGTGCCTGGAGTACAGGGGAGCCAAATCAGCCCCAGCATTTT
CAWSTGEPNQPQHF
>TRBV7-9|.|.|TRBJ1-1
TGTGCCAGCAGATCCCAAACAGGGAAGAACACTGAAGCTTTCTTT
CASRSQTGKNTEAFF
>TRBV7-3|.|.|TRBJ2-1
TGTGCCAGCAGCTTAATGGGGAGCCAAGTCCACAATGAGCAGTTCTTC
CASSLMGSQVHNEQFF
>TRBV7-9|.|TRBD1|TRBJ1-1
TGTGCCAGCAGCTTAAATGCAGGGGGCACTGAAGCTTTCTTT
CASSLNAGGTEAFF
>TRBV7-2|.|.|TRBJ2-7
TGTGCCAGCAGCTTAGTGGGGGCCCTGGACGAGCAGTACTTC
CASSLVGALDEQYF
>TRBV18|.|.|TRBJ1-2
TGTGCCAGCTCACCACCGAGTAGTCAAAGCTACACCTTC
CASSPPSSQSYTF
>TRBV29-1|once|.|TRBJ2-5
TGCAGCGGCAACCAGGGCTTGGAGACCCAGTACTTC
CSGNQGLETQYF
>TRBV2|.|.|TRBJ2-5
TGTGCCAGCAGTGAAAGGGGGGGGGCCGTAGAGACCCAGTACTTC
CASSERGGAVETQYF
>TRBV7-9|.|.|TRBJ2-3
TGTGCCAGCGGGCCTGACATAATTTTCCTGACAAGCACAGATACGCAGTATTTT
CASGPDIIFLTSTDTQYF
>TRBV4-2|.|.|TRBJ2-5
TGTGCCAGCAGCCAAGACAGGGTCGGCGGGACCCAGTACTTC
CASSQDRVGGTQYF
>TRBV11-1|.|.|TRBJ2-1
TGTGCCAGCAGCTCGACAGCCAATGAGCAGTTCTTC
CASSSTANEQFF
>TRBV5-1|.|.|TRBJ2-2
TGCGCCAGCAGCTCCACAGGGTTGTCGAACACCGGGGAGCTGTTTTTT
CASSSTGLSNTGELFF
>TRBV7-8|.|.|TRBJ2-7
TGTGCCAGCAGCCCTAGGCCGCTTTACGAGCAGTACTTC
CASSPRPLYEQYF
>TRBV18|.|TRBD2|TRBJ2-6
TGTGCCAGCTCACTCCTCCCGACTAGCGGGCCTAGCTCTGGGGCCAACGTCCTGACTTTC
CASSLLPTSGPSSGANVLTF
>TRBV7-3|.|TRBD2|TRBJ2-5
TGTGCCAGCAGCTTGGCTAGCGGAGAGACCCAGTACTTC
CASSLASGETQYF
>TRBV5-1|once|TRBD1|TRBJ2-7
TGCGCCAGCAGCTTGGGGGACAGGGAATTTTGCGAGCAGTACTTC
CASSLGDREFCEQYF
>TRBV5-6|.|TRBD2|TRBJ2-5
TGTGCCAGCAGGGAACTAGCGGGAGAAGAGACCCAGTACTTC
CASRELAGEETQYF
>TRBV7-2|few|TRBD1|TRBJ1-3
TGTGCCAGCAGACGAACAGGGGAATCTGGAAACACCATATATTTT
CASRRTGESGNTIYF
>TRBV7-9|.|.|TRBJ1-6
TGTGCCAGCAGCCCAAAGGGGCGGGGTTATAATTCACCCCTCCACTTT
CASSPKGRGYNSPLHF
>TRBV6-1|.|.|TRBJ2-3
TGTGCCAGCCGCCGGGCAGATACGCAGTATTTT
CASRRADTQYF
>TRBV27|.|.|TRBJ2-7
TGTGCCAGCAGCCTATACCCCGGAGGGGACGAGCAGTACTTC
CASSLYPGGDEQYF
>TRBV9|.|.|TRBJ1-1
TGTGCCAGCAGCGTAGGGGGCACGGGGAACACTGAAGCTTTCTTT
CASSVGGTGNTEAFF
>TRBV7-9|few|.|TRBJ1-2
TGTGCCAGCAGCTTAAGTCTAACCTATGGCTACACCTTC
CASSLSLTYGYTF
>TRBV19|.|.|TRBJ1-2
TGTGCCAGTAGGGGCTTGAGCTACACCTTC
CASRGLSYTF
>TRBV5-4|.|TRBD1|TRBJ1-2
TGTGCCAGCAGCGGCGAGACAGGGTTGGATGGCTACACCTTC
CASSGETGLDGYTF
>TRBV4-3|.|.|TRBJ2-2
TGCGCCAGCAGCCAAGATCGCCTGATTCAGGCCGGGGAGCTGTTTTTT
CASSQDRLIQAGELFF
>TRBV6-1|.|.|TRBJ1-5
TGTGCCAGCAGTGGGAGTCAGCCCCAGCATTTT
CASSGSQPQHF
>TRBV28|.|.|TRBJ1-2
TGTGCCAGCAGTTTTTTCGACTATGGCTACACCTTC
CASSFFDYGYTF
>TRBV6-5|.|.|TRBJ2-1
TGTGCCAGCAGTTACTCGATGGGACTTTACAATGAGCAGTTCTTC
CASSYSMGLYNEQFF
>TRBV4-3|.|TRBD2|TRBJ2-3
TGCGCCAGCAGCCAGTCATCTAGCGGGGGGGCCAAAGATACGCAGTATTTT
CASSQSSSGGAKDTQYF
>TRBV7-2|.|TRBD1|TRBJ1-2
TGTGCCAGCAGACCCCAAGGGGGCAGGGGGTTTTTTCGGGGCTATGGCTACACCTTC
CASRPQGGRGFFRGYGYTF